Each of the 5 T cell receptor beta chains below was sequenced from the same sample in a study of blood T cell repertoires in COVID-19. Profiled with immunoSEQ multiplex PCR; TCRdb holds only in-frame clones, not every one. The sample yields approximately 83,000 clones, around four fifths seen once. Sequenced sample: peripheral blood. The receptors stem from a woman aged 80 or over with acute or convalescent COVID-19.

A single count supports this clone. The rearrangement joins TRBV5-5 to TRBJ1-1, with no clear D. Germline CDR1 SGHKS, CDR2 YYEKEE (reference sequence). Trimming stripped 3 bases from V and 3 bases from J, with 12 bases between. This CDR3 contains 14 residues. In DNA form, the CDR3 reads TGTGCCAGCAGCTCTGGACTGACTTACACTGAAGCTTTCTTT. This translates into CASSSGLTYTEAFF.

The chain employs TRBV4-3 and TRBJ1-1; D might be TRBD1 (6 bases). This CDR3 is 14 amino acids long. With 0 bases removed from V and 10 bases from J, the gap between germline ends came to 15 bases. The germline CDR1 and CDR2 sequences are LGHNA and YSLEER. Here the CDR3 reads CASSQDGAGARAFF. The CDR3 DNA reads TGCGCCAGCAGCCAAGATGGCGCGGGGGCTCGAGCTTTCTTT.

CDR3 sequence reads: CASSLGQGAGLEKLFF. In nucleotides, the CDR3 is TGTGCCAGCAGCCTGGGACAGGGAGCAGGCCTAGAAAAACTGTTTTTT. The chain recombines TRBV3-1 (or the pseudogene TRBV3-2) with TRBJ1-4, with 9 bases matching TRBD1. V shed 4 bases and J 8 bases; nucleotides not matched to a gene: 11. The CDR3 extends over 16 amino acids. From germline, CDR1 is LGHDT and CDR2 YNNKEL (reference sequence).

The gene calls are TRBV11-2 and TRBJ2-5, with D possibly being TRBD2 (6 bases). Looked up from germline, CDR1 is SGHAT and CDR2 is FQNNGV. V gave up 0 bases and J gave up 5 bases, with 16 bases separating them. The CDR3 runs to 16 residues. The CDR3 DNA is TGTGCCAGCAGCTTAGAGTCTAGCGCGGTGTGGGAGACCCAGTACTTC. Protein: CASSLESSAVWETQYF.

The rearrangement uses TRBV7-3 and TRBJ2-2; 9 nucleotides match TRBD1. Germline CDR1 reads SGHTA; CDR2 reads FQGTGA. Unmatched junction bases numbered 7, after V lost 10 bases and J lost 7 bases. The CDR3 covers 13 residues. The CDR3 DNA sequence: TGTGCCACGGCGGGACAGGGCGTCGGGGAGCTGTTTTTT. Translation gives CATAGQGVGELFF.